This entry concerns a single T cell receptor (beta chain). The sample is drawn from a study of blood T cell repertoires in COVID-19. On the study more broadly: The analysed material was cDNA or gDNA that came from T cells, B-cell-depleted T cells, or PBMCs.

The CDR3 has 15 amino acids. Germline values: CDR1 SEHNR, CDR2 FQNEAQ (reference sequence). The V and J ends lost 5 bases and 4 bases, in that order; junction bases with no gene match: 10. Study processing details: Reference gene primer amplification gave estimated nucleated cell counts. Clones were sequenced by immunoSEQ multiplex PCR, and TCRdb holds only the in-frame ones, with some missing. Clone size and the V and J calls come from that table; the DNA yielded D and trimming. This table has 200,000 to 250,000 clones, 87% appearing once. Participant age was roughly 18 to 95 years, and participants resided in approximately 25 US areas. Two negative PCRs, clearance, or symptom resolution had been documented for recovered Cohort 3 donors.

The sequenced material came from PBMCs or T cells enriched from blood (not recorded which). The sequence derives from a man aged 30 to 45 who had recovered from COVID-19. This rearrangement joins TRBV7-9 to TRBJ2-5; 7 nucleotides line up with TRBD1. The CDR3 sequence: CASSPARTGGETQYF. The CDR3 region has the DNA TGTGCCAGCAGCCCCGCGAGGACAGGTGGAGAGACCCAGTACTTC.